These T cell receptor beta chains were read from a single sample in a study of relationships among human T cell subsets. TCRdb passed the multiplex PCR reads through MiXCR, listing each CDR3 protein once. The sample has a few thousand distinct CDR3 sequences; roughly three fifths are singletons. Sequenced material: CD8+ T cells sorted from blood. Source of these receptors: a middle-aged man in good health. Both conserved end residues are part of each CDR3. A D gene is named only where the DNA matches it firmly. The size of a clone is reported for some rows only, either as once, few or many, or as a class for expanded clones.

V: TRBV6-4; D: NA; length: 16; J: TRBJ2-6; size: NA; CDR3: CASSEQGSSGANVLTF; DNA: TGTGCCAGCAGTGAGCAGGGAAGCTCTGGGGCCAACGTCCTGACTTTC
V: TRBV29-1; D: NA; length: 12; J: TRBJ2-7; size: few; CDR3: CSVGLGGHEQYF; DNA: TGCAGCGTGGGACTAGGGGGCCACGAGCAGTACTTC
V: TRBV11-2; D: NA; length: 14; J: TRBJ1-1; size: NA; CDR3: CASSLTAVNTEAFF; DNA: TGTGCCAGCAGCTTGACGGCTGTGAACACTGAAGCTTTCTTT
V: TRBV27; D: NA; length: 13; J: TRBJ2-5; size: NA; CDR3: CASSLYQQETQYF; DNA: TGTGCCAGCAGTTTGTACCAGCAAGAGACCCAGTACTTC
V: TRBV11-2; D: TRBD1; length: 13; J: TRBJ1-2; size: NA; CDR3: CASSTRGLYGYTF; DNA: TGTGCCAGCAGCACCAGGGGGCTCTATGGCTACACCTTC
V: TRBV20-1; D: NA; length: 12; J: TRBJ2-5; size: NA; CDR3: CSAREDEETQYF; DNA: TGCAGTGCTAGAGAAGATGAAGAGACCCAGTACTTC
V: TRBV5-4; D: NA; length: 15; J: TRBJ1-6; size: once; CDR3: CASSLGPPYNSPLHF; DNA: TGTGCCAGCAGCTTGGGACCGCCATATAATTCACCCCTCCACTTT
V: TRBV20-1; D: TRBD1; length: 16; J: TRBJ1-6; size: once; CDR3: CNARDPVTGDNSPLHF; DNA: TGCAATGCTAGAGATCCCGTGACAGGGGATAATTCACCCCTCCACTTT
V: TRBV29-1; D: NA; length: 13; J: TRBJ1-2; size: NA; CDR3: CSVEERGNYGHTF; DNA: TGCAGCGTGGAAGAGCGGGGAAACTATGGCCACACCTTC
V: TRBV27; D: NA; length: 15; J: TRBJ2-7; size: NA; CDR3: CASSLGGTFTYEQYF; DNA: TGTGCCAGCAGTTTAGGCGGGACTTTCACCTACGAGCAGTACTTC
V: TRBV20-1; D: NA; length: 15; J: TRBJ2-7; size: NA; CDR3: CSARALAGPDYEQYF; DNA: TGCAGTGCTAGAGCCCTGGCGGGGCCTGACTACGAGCAGTACTTC